The 24 T cell receptor beta chains below come from one sample, sequenced in a study of T cell responses to AZD1222 COVID-19 vaccine. Sequencing was performed with immunoSEQ multiplex PCR; in TCRdb, only in-frame clones are kept and a portion is missing. In the table there are approximately 68,000 clones, about nine tenths of which are singletons. The sequences come from peripheral blood, collected on day 0 of AZD1222 vaccination. These receptors came from an adult in good health.

The rearrangement uses TRBV28 and TRBJ2-7; the match to TRBD1 covers 9 bases. V shed 6 bases and J 2 bases; nucleotides not matched to a gene: 5. The CDR3 loop spans 14 amino acids. Germline V gene lookup returns CDR1 MDHEN and CDR2 SYDVKM. In DNA, the CDR3 is TGTGCCAGCAGATCGGGACAGGGACCCTACGAGCAGTACTTC. Translated, it gives CASRSGQGPYEQYF.

This rearrangement joins TRBV28 to TRBJ2-7; D may be TRBD1 (6 bases). V gave up 4 bases and J gave up 5 bases, with 12 bases separating them. CDR3 length: 13 residues. The germline gives CDR1 MDHEN, CDR2 SYDVKM. DNA of the CDR3: TGTGCCAGCAGTTCCGAGGGGGTTCACGAGCAGTACTTC. This encodes CASSSEGVHEQYF.

The rearrangement links TRBV2 to TRBJ1-5; no clear D. The germline V and J ends were trimmed by 3 bases and 6 bases, with 12 bases remaining between them. The CDR3 loop spans 14 amino acids. Germline values: CDR1 SNHLY, CDR2 FYNNEI. The DNA of the CDR3 is TGTGCCAGCAGTGACGGGGTAGGAGGTCAGCCCCAGCATTTT. It yields the protein CASSDGVGGQPQHF. Full variable domain (missing parts from reference TRBV2 and TRBJ1-5): EPEVTQTPSHQVTQMGQEVILRCVPISNHLYFYWYRQILGQKVEFLVSFYNNEISEKSEIFDDQFSVERPDGSNFTLKIRSTKLEDSAMYFCASSDGVGGQPQHFGDGTRLSIL.

The V and J genes are TRBV5-1 and TRBJ2-7; TRBD1 matches at 7 bases. The ends lost 3 bases at V and 7 bases at J; junction bases unmatched: 10. Germline V lookup: CDR1 SGHRS, CDR2 YFSETQ. The CDR3 consists of 14 residues. CDR3 sequence (DNA): TGCGCCAGCAGCTGGGGGACAGACCCTTGGGAGCAGTACTTC. As protein: CASSWGTDPWEQYF.

This clone appeared a single time. The gene calls are TRBV4-1 and TRBJ2-7, with D maybe TRBD1 (5 bases). V was cut by 1 base and J by 5 bases, with 12 bases left in between. Germline lookup yields CDR1 MGHRA and CDR2 YSYEKL. The CDR3 contains 14 residues. The CDR3 protein is CASSQVQQAHEQYF. The CDR3 coding sequence is TGCGCCAGCAGCCAAGTCCAACAGGCCCACGAGCAGTACTTC.

This clone has just a few counts. The chain uses TRBV5-1 and TRBJ1-4; the D is unclear. CDR3 length equals 13 residues. Trimming took off 0 bases at V and 8 bases at J, with 8 bases between the two ends. In germline, CDR1 is SGHRS, CDR2 YFSETQ. In nucleotides, the CDR3 is TGCGCCAGCAGCTTGGCACCCGAGGAAAAACTGTTTTTT. It yields the protein CASSLAPEEKLFF.

For the CDR3, the DNA is TGTGCCAGCACCGTGAGGGGGTTCGCCTACGAGCAGTACTTC. It is translated as CASTVRGFAYEQYF. The chain combines TRBV2 with TRBJ2-7; D is possibly TRBD1 (6 bases). This CDR3 has 14 residues. Germline V gives CDR1 SNHLY, CDR2 FYNNEI. V gave up 7 bases and J gave up 2 bases, with 15 bases separating them.

The chain couples TRBV19 to TRBJ1-1; the D is unclear. Looked up from germline, CDR1 is LNHDA and CDR2 is SQIVND (reference sequence). V was shortened by 6 bases and J by 4 bases, with 15 bases between the two germline ends. The CDR3 consists of 14 residues. The chain's CDR3 is CASRTNPRITEAFF. DNA for the CDR3: TGTGCCAGTAGAACAAACCCCAGGATCACTGAAGCTTTCTTT.

The chain couples TRBV5-4 to TRBJ1-1, with TRBD1 matching over 7 bases. This CDR3 spans 15 amino acids. V dropped 4 bases and J dropped 4; count of bases not matched to a gene: 10. Per germline, CDR1 SGHNT and CDR2 YYREEE (reference sequence). Written as DNA, the CDR3 is TGTGCCAGCAGCGGGAAAAGGGGGCGCGGCACTGAAGCTTTCTTT. Translated: CASSGKRGRGTEAFF.

This clone was seen more than once but under ten times. The rearrangement links TRBV9 to TRBJ2-7; D unresolved. V lost 0 bases to trimming and J lost 6 bases, with 10 bases between them. CDR1 and CDR2 (germline): SGDLS, YYNGEE. The CDR3 length is 13 residues. In DNA, the CDR3 is TGTGCCAGCAGCGTAGAACCAAGCACCGAGCAGTACTTC. Its protein is CASSVEPSTEQYF.

This clone is a singleton in its sample. This chain joins TRBV7-8 and TRBJ1-5; D might be TRBD1 (6 bases). The CDR3 consists of 14 residues. V lost 5 bases, J lost 3 bases, and 11 bases lay in between. Germline V lookup: CDR1 SGHVS, CDR2 FQNEAQ. The CDR3 sequence is CASSTRDNNQPQHF. CDR3 DNA sequence: TGTGCCAGCAGCACCCGGGACAACAATCAGCCCCAGCATTTT.

CDR3 in amino acids: CASSPRPQTEAFF. The CDR3 DNA reads TGTGCCAGCAGCCCCCGGCCCCAGACTGAAGCTTTCTTT. This rearrangement joins TRBV14 to TRBJ1-1; no firm D call. With 4 bases removed from V and 5 bases from J, the gap between germline ends came to 11 bases. Germline values: CDR1 SGHDN, CDR2 FVKESK. The CDR3 runs 13 residues.

V and J are TRBV5-4 and TRBJ1-1, with D perhaps matching TRBD1 (6 bases). Trimming pared 1 base from V and 1 base from J, leaving 8 bases between. Germline-derived CDR1 and CDR2 are SGHNT and YYREEE (reference sequence). This CDR3 spans 14 amino acids. In DNA form, the CDR3 reads TGTGCCAGCAGCTTGACAGGGTCGAACACTGAAGCTTTCTTT. Its protein is CASSLTGSNTEAFF.

This chain links TRBV3-1 (or the pseudogene TRBV3-2) with TRBJ1-2; D uncertain. The V gene lost 5 bases and the J gene lost 7 bases, with 20 bases spanning the gap. The CDR3 is 15 amino acids. Germline loops: CDR1 LGHDT, CDR2 YNNKEL (reference sequence). The CDR3 sequence is CASSEMGGSDVGYTF. CDR3 DNA: TGTGCCAGCAGCGAAATGGGCGGAAGTGATGTTGGCTACACCTTC.

In the case of this clone: Other DNA sequences in this specimen translate into the identical CDR3. The V gene is TRBV28, the J gene TRBJ1-1; D remains ambiguous. Germline V gene lookup returns CDR1 MDHEN and CDR2 SYDVKM. V lost 3 bases and J lost 0, with 5 bases in between. This CDR3 has 13 residues. The CDR3 loop reads CASSLEMNTEAFF. In DNA, the CDR3 is TGTGCCAGCAGTTTGGAAATGAACACTGAAGCTTTCTTT.

The chain uses TRBV12-3 or TRBV12-4 and TRBJ2-7, with D uncertain. CDR3 length: 12 residues. The germline V and J ends were trimmed by 6 bases and 6 bases, with 12 bases remaining between them. Written as DNA, the CDR3 is TGTGCCAGCAGACCCGACTTGGGCGAGCAGTACTTC. It yields the protein CASRPDLGEQYF.

The J gene is TRBJ2-1, the V gene TRBV10-3; 12 bases are shared with TRBD2. This CDR3 has 19 residues. V was pared by 5 bases and J by 6 bases, with 17 bases of the junction left unmatched. Per the germline V gene, CDR1 is ENHRY and CDR2 is SYGVKD. CDR3 nucleotide sequence: TGTGCCATCAGTCTTCTCAGTCGCACCCGACTAGCGGGAGTCAATGAGCAGTTCTTC. Translating gives CAISLLSRTRLAGVNEQFF.

The chain couples TRBV30 to TRBJ2-5; no clear D gene. The germline V and J ends were trimmed by 0 bases and 1 base, with 9 bases remaining between them. The germline V gene has CDR1 GTSNPN and CDR2 SVGIG (reference sequence). The CDR3 consists of 14 residues. In nucleotides, the CDR3 is TGTGCCTGGAGTGTCTATGAGCTCCAAGAGACCCAGTACTTC. Encoded protein: CAWSVYELQETQYF.

The chain is built from TRBV14 and TRBJ2-2; 8 positions agree with TRBD1. The CDR3 is 15 residues long. Germline trimming cut 4 bases from V and 1 base from J; bases unmatched to any gene: 2. Germline V lookup: CDR1 SGHDN, CDR2 FVKESK. Here the CDR3 DNA reads TGTGCCAGCAGCCGGACAGGGAGGAACACCGGGGAGCTGTTTTTT. It encodes CASSRTGRNTGELFF.

The chain employs TRBV24-1 and TRBJ1-5; no definite D call. This CDR3 region has 14 residues. Between the trimmed V and J ends, which lost 5 bases and 0 bases, there was a span of 7 bases. The germline CDR1 and CDR2 sequences are KGHDR and SFDVKD. The CDR3 region is CATSGPYSNQPQHF. The CDR3 bases are TGTGCCACCAGTGGGCCCTATAGCAATCAGCCCCAGCATTTT.

This chain connects TRBV20-1 to TRBJ1-5; maybe TRBD1 (5 bases). Trimming cost V 3 bases and J 3 bases, with 9 bases left between them. The CDR3 spans 13 residues. In germline, CDR1 is DFQATT, CDR2 SNEGSKA (reference sequence). This chain's CDR3 is CSASGGINQPQHF. CDR3 DNA: TGCAGTGCTAGTGGGGGTATCAATCAGCCCCAGCATTTT.

The V call is TRBV7-2, the J call TRBJ1-2; D may be TRBD1 (5 bases). Germline CDR1 is SGHTA and CDR2 is FQGNSA. The CDR3 is made up of 15 amino acids. V shed 2 bases and J shed 8 bases, with 18 bases lying between them. The CDR3 loop reads CASSLLGTQSRGYTF. The DNA for the CDR3 is TGTGCCAGCAGCTTACTGGGGACCCAAAGCCGGGGCTACACCTTC.

The rearrangement links TRBV24-1 to TRBJ1-2, with a tentative D call TRBD1 (5 bases). CDR3 size: 16 residues. Germline V gives CDR1 KGHDR, CDR2 SFDVKD. Trimming took off 4 bases at V and 4 bases at J, with 18 bases between the two ends. CDR3 coding DNA: TGTGCCACCAGTGACAGAACAGGTGGAGGGTCCTATGGCTACACCTTC. It specifies CATSDRTGGGSYGYTF.

CDR3 in amino acids: CASSLIIGSGAQYF. The CDR3 DNA reads as TGTGCCAGCTCCCTAATTATAGGCTCCGGGGCCCAGTACTTC. The J gene is TRBJ2-5, the V gene TRBV28; possible D gene TRBD2, 5 bases. V shed 8 bases and J shed 9 bases, with 22 bases lying between them. The CDR3 extends over 14 amino acids. Germline CDR1 MDHEN, CDR2 SYDVKM.